The 5 T cell receptor beta chains below come from one sample, sequenced in a study of blood T cells in healthy people across ages. Alongside a J-beta primer mix, a sample-barcoded 5' primer served in a second PCR lasting about 6 to 11 cycles. TCRdb re-called the 5' RACE reads through MiXCR, storing one row per CDR3 protein. The data hold approximately 320,000 distinct CDR3 sequences, with roughly 26% observed a single time. Sequencing was done on a sample of blood. The origin of the receptors is a woman in her seventies in good health.

This clonotype appeared a few times. V gene TRBV6-6 combines with J gene TRBJ2-5, with 7 bases that match TRBD2. Trimming took 7 bases from V and 1 from J; bases not matched to a gene: 6. The CDR3 is 14 amino acids. Per the germline V gene, CDR1 is MNHNY and CDR2 is SVGAGI (reference sequence). The CDR3 DNA follows: TGTGCCAGCACGCTCGGGGGGTCCCAAGAGACCCAGTACTTC. This translates into CASTLGGSQETQYF.

CDR3 sequence reads: CASSPTGTGGWSPLHF. CDR3 in DNA: TGTGCCAGCAGCCCAACAGGGACAGGGGGGTGGTCACCCCTCCACTTT. This chain uses TRBV11-2 with TRBJ1-6, with TRBD1 matching 11 bases. The CDR3 runs to 16 residues. J gave up 10 bases and V 5 bases, and 10 bases lay outside the gene matches. The germline gives CDR1 SGHAT, CDR2 FQNNGV.

The chain joins TRBV7-2 to TRBJ2-1; D gene unclear. Trimming pared 2 bases from V and 4 bases from J, leaving 9 bases between. Per germline, CDR1 SGHTA and CDR2 FQGNSA. The CDR3 consists of 14 residues. CDR3 nucleotides: TGTGCCAGCAGCTTAAATGGGGATTACAATGAGCAGTTCTTC. It codes for CASSLNGDYNEQFF.

The rearrangement links TRBV12-3 or TRBV12-4 to TRBJ2-3, with D unresolved. This CDR3 contains 14 residues. V was clipped by 5 bases and J by 6 bases, with 15 bases between them. The DNA for the CDR3 is TGTGCCAGCAGTACCTCACATAGTTCGGATACGCAGTATTTT. It yields the protein CASSTSHSSDTQYF.

This clonotype was observed at least ten times. The rearrangement uses TRBV12-3 or TRBV12-4 and TRBJ2-2; 10 bases agree with TRBD2. The CDR3 loop spans 14 amino acids. V gave up 6 bases and J gave up 8 bases; unmatched junction bases: 6. As DNA, the CDR3 is TGTGCCAGCAGAACTAGCGGGACTAGAGGGGAGCTGTTTTTT. Translation gives CASRTSGTRGELFF.